Listed below are T cell receptor beta chains from one sample, sequenced in a study of blood T cells in healthy people across ages. TCRdb redid the calling of the 5' RACE reads with MiXCR, one entry per CDR3 protein. The sample contains hundreds of thousands of distinct CDR3 sequences, roughly three fifths of which appear only once. The sample consisted of blood. The receptors were gathered from a man aged 35 to 55 in good health. Both conserved end residues are part of each CDR3. Fields, in order: V gene, J gene, D gene, clone size, CDR3 DNA, CDR3 protein. D genes are given only for firm matches. Not all rows give a size; the values are once, few, many and, for expanded clones, a class.

TRBV29-1	TRBJ2-1	TRBD1	NA	TGCAGCGCGCGGACAGGCCGCTACGAGCAGTTCTTC	CSARTGRYEQFF
TRBV28	TRBJ1-2	NA	NA	TGTGCCAGCATAGGGCGGACCTATGGCTACACCTTC	CASIGRTYGYTF
TRBV27	TRBJ2-7	TRBD1	NA	TGTGCCAGCAGCCTGAAACAGGGGCGACCCTACGAGCAGTACTTC	CASSLKQGRPYEQYF
TRBV12-3/TRBV12-4	TRBJ2-1	TRBD2	few	TGTGCCAGCAGCCCACTAGCGAAGAGTTCCTATGAGCAGTTCTTC	CASSPLAKSSYEQFF
TRBV9	TRBJ2-6	NA	NA	TGTGCCAGCAGCGTAGGTTGGGCAGGGACTGGGGCCAACGTCCTGACTTTC	CASSVGWAGTGANVLTF
TRBV28	TRBJ2-7	TRBD1	few	TGTGCCAGCAGTGGAACAGGGGGGAGAACCTACGAGCAGTACTTC	CASSGTGGRTYEQYF
TRBV9	TRBJ2-3	NA	few	TGTGCCAGCAGCGGAAGGACAGCTAGCACAGATACGCAGTATTTT	CASSGRTASTDTQYF
TRBV5-6	TRBJ2-7	NA	few	TGTGCCAGCAGCCTAGACTTCACCGAGCAGTACTTC	CASSLDFTEQYF
TRBV6-5	TRBJ2-6	NA	NA	TGTGCCAGCAGCCGAGACAGTTTCTCTGGGGCCAACGTCCTGACTTTC	CASSRDSFSGANVLTF
TRBV20-1	TRBJ2-3	NA	NA	TGCAGTGCTAGAGTAGGACCGTGGAGGCGGACAGATACGCAGTATTTT	CSARVGPWRRTDTQYF
TRBV10-3	TRBJ1-4	NA	NA	TGTGCCATCAGTGATGGTAATGAAAAACTGTTTTTT	CAISDGNEKLFF
TRBV4-2	TRBJ2-5	TRBD2	NA	TGTGCCAGCAGCCAAGATGAGGGCGGGAGAATCCAGACCCAGTACTTC	CASSQDEGGRIQTQYF
TRBV12-3/TRBV12-4	TRBJ2-3	NA	NA	TGTGCCAGCAGTTTAGTTGGCTCCCAGTTACAGTATTTT	CASSLVGSQLQYF
TRBV10-3	TRBJ2-3	NA	few	TGTGCCACCTATGGCCTTAAGGGAGATGATACGCAGTATTTT	CATYGLKGDDTQYF
TRBV7-6	TRBJ2-2	NA	NA	TGTGCCAGCAGCTTAGCCCCCGGGGCAACCGGGGAGCTGTTTTTT	CASSLAPGATGELFF
TRBV7-2	TRBJ2-3	NA	NA	TGTGCCAGCAGCTCGGGGGTGCCCGCTGTGCAGGGGCAGTATTTT	CASSSGVPAVQGQYF
TRBV20-1	TRBJ2-7	TRBD2	NA	TGCAGTGCTGTCGGGACTAGCGGGAGTAGTTACGAGCAGTACTTC	CSAVGTSGSSYEQYF
TRBV5-6	TRBJ2-1	NA	NA	TGTGCCAGCAGCCGGGACGGCGACAATGAGCAGTTCTTC	CASSRDGDNEQFF
TRBV29-1	TRBJ2-1	TRBD1	NA	TGCAGCGTTGAGGCGGGCAGGGGGACGGGTGAGCAGTTCTTC	CSVEAGRGTGEQFF
TRBV6-1	TRBJ2-1	NA	once	TGTGCCAGCAGTGACGTGGGGGAAGGAATTGATGAGCAGTTCTTC	CASSDVGEGIDEQFF
TRBV7-7	TRBJ2-7	TRBD1	NA	TGTGCCAGCAGCTCAGTACAGGGGGCCGACTACGAGCAGTACTTC	CASSSVQGADYEQYF
TRBV4-3	TRBJ2-1	NA	few	TGCGCCAGCAGCCAAGACCCAGGGTTGGATGAGCAGTTCTTC	CASSQDPGLDEQFF
TRBV20-1	TRBJ2-1	NA	NA	TGCAGTGCTAGAGATTCTTCTAGTGCCCGAAAAATGAGGAATGAGCAGTTCTTC	CSARDSSSARKMRNEQFF
TRBV5-1	TRBJ2-7	NA	NA	TGCGCCAGCAGCTTGGCCTCAGGGTCGGTCCTAGGCGAGCAGTACTTC	CASSLASGSVLGEQYF
TRBV28	TRBJ1-2	TRBD1	few	TGTGCCAGCAGGGGACAGGGGGCGTCCCTATATGGCTACACCTTC	CASRGQGASLYGYTF
TRBV6-4	TRBJ2-7	TRBD1	NA	TGTGCCAGCAGGGACGCAGGGGGTGTCACCTACGAGCAGTACTTC	CASRDAGGVTYEQYF
TRBV4-3	TRBJ1-1	NA	NA	TGCGCCAGCAGCCCACACCACTTGGGGGATCTTGAAGCTTTCTTT	CASSPHHLGDLEAFF
TRBV18	TRBJ2-5	TRBD1	NA	TGTGCCAGCTCAGCTATGACAGGGGCGTCGGAGACCCAGTACTTC	CASSAMTGASETQYF
TRBV6-2/TRBV6-3	TRBJ2-3	NA	NA	TGTGCCAGCAGAGACGGGGTCTCTGGCACAGATACGCAGTATTTT	CASRDGVSGTDTQYF
TRBV5-1	TRBJ1-2	NA	few	TGCGCCAGCAGCTTGGCCCCCGAAAGAGGATCGGGCTATGGCTACACCTTC	CASSLAPERGSGYGYTF
TRBV2	TRBJ2-1	NA	NA	TGTGCCAGCAGTGAAAGGTTCGCGGGTTCTTCCTACAATGAGCAGTTCTTC	CASSERFAGSSYNEQFF
TRBV7-7	TRBJ2-5	NA	NA	TGTGCTAGCAGCTTAGCGCTGGGCAGGGATGCGGAGACCCAGTACTTC	CASSLALGRDAETQYF
TRBV9	TRBJ1-1	NA	NA	TGTGCCAGCAGCGCGAGGGGAAGGGAAGGGGGTCTTGAAGCTTTCTTT	CASSARGREGGLEAFF
TRBV20-1	TRBJ2-1	NA	once	TGCAGTGCCACTTGGAGGGACTCCTACAATGAGCAGTTCTTC	CSATWRDSYNEQFF
TRBV2	TRBJ2-1	NA	NA	TGTGCCAGCAGTGAAGCCTCCTCGGTCACTGAGCAGTTCTTC	CASSEASSVTEQFF
TRBV3-1	TRBJ1-2	NA	few	TGTGCCAGCAGCCAAGATTCCGGGGGCCGCGGCTACACCTTC	CASSQDSGGRGYTF
TRBV20-1	TRBJ1-1	NA	NA	TGCAGTGCTAGTCCAACCCCATTCGGACACCCCAGGAGAGCTGAAGCTTTCTTT	CSASPTPFGHPRRAEAFF
TRBV4-1	TRBJ2-5	TRBD2	few	TGCGCCAGCAGCCAATCCATGATGGGGGGGCAGTACTTC	CASSQSMMGGQYF
TRBV24-1	TRBJ2-7	TRBD1	NA	TGTGCCACCAGTGACTCCGGGACAGGGTTCTACGAGCAGTACTTC	CATSDSGTGFYEQYF
TRBV9	TRBJ2-1	TRBD2	NA	TGTGCCAGCAGCGTAGAGAGTGCGGGAGCGACTGCCTACAATGAGCAGTTCTTC	CASSVESAGATAYNEQFF
TRBV4-2	TRBJ1-1	TRBD1	NA	TGTGCCAGCAGCCAACCGGGACAGCAGAAGAACACTGAAGCTTTCTTT	CASSQPGQQKNTEAFF
TRBV12-3/TRBV12-4	TRBJ1-2	TRBD1	few	TGTGCCAGCATGGGGGACAGGGTAGGCGGCTACACCTTC	CASMGDRVGGYTF
TRBV7-9	TRBJ1-2	NA	NA	TGTGCCGGCAGCTCCACGAACAGGGTTGTGAACTATGGCTACACCTTC	CAGSSTNRVVNYGYTF
TRBV20-1	TRBJ2-1	NA	NA	TGCAGTGCTGGGGGGAGGCCGGATACTAACAATGAGCAGTTCTTC	CSAGGRPDTNNEQFF
TRBV7-2	TRBJ2-7	TRBD2	once	TGTGCCAGCAGGCCAGCGGGAGTGGGCGAGCAGTACTTC	CASRPAGVGEQYF
TRBV12-3/TRBV12-4	TRBJ1-6	NA	NA	TGTGCCAGCCACTTTGGCAGCCATAATTCACCCCTCCACTTT	CASHFGSHNSPLHF
TRBV11-2	TRBJ1-6	NA	few	TGTGCCAGCAGCTCCCCAGGGATCTATAATTCACCCCTCCACTTT	CASSSPGIYNSPLHF
TRBV2	TRBJ1-2	TRBD1	NA	TGTGCCAGCAGTGAATGGGGACAGGGTAACTATGGCTACACCTTC	CASSEWGQGNYGYTF
TRBV7-9	TRBJ1-1	TRBD1	NA	TGTGCCAGCAGCAGGAGACAGGGAGGCACTGAAGCTTTCTTT	CASSRRQGGTEAFF
TRBV29-1	TRBJ1-2	NA	NA	TGCAGCGTATGGGAAGCCGGTGATTATGGCTACACCTTC	CSVWEAGDYGYTF
TRBV6-1	TRBJ1-5	NA	NA	TGTGCCAGCAGTGAACAGGTCAATCAGCCCCAGCATTTT	CASSEQVNQPQHF
TRBV28	TRBJ2-4	NA	NA	TGTGCCAGCCCCAACAAAAACATTCAGTACTTC	CASPNKNIQYF
TRBV5-1	TRBJ2-1	TRBD2	few	TGCGCCAGCAGCATGACTAGCGGGAAATACAATGAGCAGTTCTTC	CASSMTSGKYNEQFF
TRBV12-3/TRBV12-4	TRBJ2-7	NA	NA	TGTGCCAGCAGTTTCAGACACGGCTCCTACGAGCAGTACTTC	CASSFRHGSYEQYF
TRBV7-6	TRBJ1-6	NA	few	TGTGCCAGCAGTCAGGGACAACATTCACCCCTCCACTTT	CASSQGQHSPLHF
TRBV20-1	TRBJ2-1	NA	NA	TGCAGTTTTAGGGCAGCTAACAATGAGCAGTTCTTC	CSFRAANNEQFF
TRBV6-5	TRBJ1-1	TRBD1	NA	TGTGCCAGCAGTTACTCGACAGGGTTTAACACTGAAGCTTTCTTT	CASSYSTGFNTEAFF